The T cell receptor (beta chain) under discussion was sequenced for a study of post-analysis software for immune sequencing data. Study-level results: Multiple sclerosis patients showed significantly lower normalized Chao1 diversity than controls did. The five TRBV segments detected at higher frequency in patients than in controls included TRBV5-6, TRBV5-1 and TRBV20-1. Analysis by F measure revealed that same-batch samples clustered strongly together.

Libraries were made from TCR beta cDNA, and they carried unique molecular identifiers. TCRdb reprocessed the PCR reads with MiXCR, giving one entry per CDR3 protein. The data contain a few hundred thousand distinct CDR3 sequences, 34% of them singletons. The CDR3 sequence is 14 residues long. Germline CDR1 reads SQVTM; CDR2 reads ANQGSEA. Trimming cost V 4 bases and J 4 bases; bases outside gene matches: 6. A word on this clonotype: Its antigen is unknown.

The clonotype was recovered from a girl younger than 18 with multiple sclerosis. The chain employs TRBV29-1 and TRBJ1-2; TRBD1 matches 10 bases. Sequences were obtained from blood. The CDR3 loop is CSVASGTGVYGYTF. As DNA, the CDR3 is TGCAGCGTTGCATCCGGGACAGGGGTCTATGGCTACACCTTC. The entire variable domain, with the rest obtained from reference TRBV29-1 and TRBJ1-2, is as follows: SAVISQKPSRDICQRGTSLTIQCQVDSQVTMMFWYRQQPGQSLTLIATANQGSEATYESGFVIDKFPISRPNLTFSTLTVSNMSPEDSSIYLCSVASGTGVYGYTFGSGTRLTVV.